This T cell receptor (beta chain) appears in the sequencing data of a study of cytomegalovirus exposure and HLA in healthy donors. The CDR3 covers 17 residues. V was clipped by 6 bases and J by 9 bases; unmatched bases: 17. Germline-derived CDR1 and CDR2 are LNHDA and SQIVND (reference sequence). This PCR relied on a set of 60 Vbeta primers and 13 Jbeta primers. Only in-frame clones appear in the TCRdb table, and some are missing; sequencing was by immunoSEQ multiplex PCR. The sample has roughly 170,000 clones, roughly four fifths seen once. The sequence derives from a female donor in good health and CMV-seronegative. Sequences were obtained from PBMCs. This chain joins TRBV19 and TRBJ1-5; TRBD1 matches 10 bases. Here the CDR3 reads CASRLVLTGGAGAPQHF. CDR3 coding DNA: TGTGCCAGTAGACTTGTTTTGACAGGGGGCGCGGGGGCGCCCCAGCATTTT.